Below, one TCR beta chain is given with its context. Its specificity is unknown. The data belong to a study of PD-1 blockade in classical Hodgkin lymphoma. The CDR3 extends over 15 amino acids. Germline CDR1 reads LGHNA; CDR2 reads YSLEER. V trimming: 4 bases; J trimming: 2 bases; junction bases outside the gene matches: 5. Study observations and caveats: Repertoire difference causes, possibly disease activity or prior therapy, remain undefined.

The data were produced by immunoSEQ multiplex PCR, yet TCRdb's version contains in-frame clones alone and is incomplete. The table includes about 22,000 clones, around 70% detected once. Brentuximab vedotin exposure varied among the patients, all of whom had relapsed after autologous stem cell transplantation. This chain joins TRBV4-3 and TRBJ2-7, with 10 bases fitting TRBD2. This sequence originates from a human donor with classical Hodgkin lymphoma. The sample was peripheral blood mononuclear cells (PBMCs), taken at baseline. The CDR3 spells CASSRNLAGAYEQYF. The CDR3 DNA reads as TGCGCCAGCAGCCGGAATCTAGCGGGGGCCTACGAGCAGTACTTC.